One sample yielded the 23 T cell receptor beta chains listed below, sequenced in a study of blood T cell repertoires in COVID-19. The repertoire was sequenced with immunoSEQ multiplex PCR; TCRdb's copy has only in-frame clones and lacks some. The sample includes around 230,000 clones, about 87% of them seen just once. The sample taken for sequencing was PBMCs or T cells enriched from blood (not recorded which). The source is a young man with acute COVID-19.

This chain connects TRBV4-3 to TRBJ2-7, with TRBD1 identical over 7 bases. V lost 2 bases to trimming and J lost 6 bases; unmatched junction nucleotides: 10. CDR3 length: 15 residues. From germline, CDR1 is LGHNA and CDR2 YSLEER. The CDR3 DNA follows: TGCGCCAGCAGCCAACTCACAGGGGCTGCGGGCGAGCAGTACTTC. Amino acids: CASSQLTGAAGEQYF.

The CDR3 region is CASSIVEGNYGYTF. As DNA, the CDR3 is TGTGCCAGTAGTATCGTGGAGGGGAACTATGGCTACACCTTC. The chain uses TRBV19 and TRBJ1-2; D possibly corresponds to TRBD1 (5 bases). Trimming shortened V by 3 bases and J by 2 bases, and 10 bases separated the two germline ends. In germline, CDR1 is LNHDA, CDR2 SQIVND (reference sequence). This CDR3 has 14 residues.

The V and J genes are TRBV11-3 and TRBJ2-4; 9 bases line up with TRBD1. This CDR3 contains 16 residues. The V gene end was trimmed by 5 bases and the J gene end by 1 base; junction bases not matched to a gene: 6. Per germline, CDR1 SGHNT and CDR2 YENEEA. The CDR3 region has the DNA TGTGCCAGCAGCCGAGGACAGGGGTATGCCAAAAACATTCAGTACTTC. This codes for CASSRGQGYAKNIQYF.

The chain joins TRBV4-1 to TRBJ2-7; a weak D match, TRBD1 (5 bases). Germline V gives CDR1 MGHRA, CDR2 YSYEKL. CDR3 size: 14 residues. Trimming took off 2 bases at V and 0 bases at J, with 8 bases between the two ends. The CDR3 loop is CASSQNRFSYEQYF. CDR3 nucleotide sequence: TGCGCCAGCAGCCAAAACAGGTTCTCCTACGAGCAGTACTTC.

In the case of this clone: The same CDR3 arises from other DNA sequences in this sample as well. The genes are TRBV5-1 and TRBJ1-1, with D unclear. The CDR3 has 13 residues. V gave up 1 base and J gave up 1 base, with 5 bases separating them. CDR1 SGHRS and CDR2 YFSETQ come from the germline V gene. The CDR3 loop reads CASSLPGNTEAFF. The DNA for the CDR3 is TGCGCCAGCAGCTTGCCGGGGAACACTGAAGCTTTCTTT.

The genes are TRBV4-2 and TRBJ2-7, with 14 bases matching TRBD2. The V gene's germline CDR1 is LGHNA and CDR2 YNFKEQ. CDR3 length: 17 residues. The trim removed 4 bases at V and 3 bases at J, leaving 8 bases unmatched. The CDR3: CASSRGLAGESGYEQYF. CDR3 coding DNA: TGTGCCAGCAGCCGGGGACTAGCGGGAGAGTCGGGCTACGAGCAGTACTTC.

The V gene is TRBV6-2 or TRBV6-3, the J gene TRBJ2-7; the D is unclear. Trimming removed 0 bases at V and 2 bases at J, with 17 bases between. Germline-derived CDR1 and CDR2 are MNHEY and SVGEGT. The CDR3 spans 17 residues. The CDR3 is CASSYSVAVPLTYEQYF. The CDR3 DNA is TGTGCCAGCAGTTACTCGGTTGCAGTACCTCTCACCTACGAGCAGTACTTC.

V is TRBV5-4 and J is TRBJ1-6, with TRBD1 matching over 8 bases. The CDR3 runs to 15 residues. J gave up 10 bases and V 0 bases, and 6 bases lay outside the gene matches. Germline CDR1 and CDR2: SGHNT and YYREEE (reference sequence). The CDR3, as DNA: TGTGCCAGCAGCTTGGACGAGACAGGGGCCTCACCCCTCCACTTT. Its translation is CASSLDETGASPLHF.

The chain has TRBV5-1 and TRBJ2-2, with a weak D call TRBD1 (6 bases). Germline CDR1 and CDR2: SGHRS and YFSETQ. This CDR3 comprises 16 residues. V gave up 0 bases and J gave up 3 bases, with 12 bases separating them. The CDR3 region has the DNA TGCGCCAGCAGCTTGGGCGGCCAGGGGTACACCGGGGAGCTGTTTTTT. It encodes CASSLGGQGYTGELFF.

The chain employs TRBV19 and TRBJ2-3; D gene uncertain. V was trimmed by 3 bases and J by 1 base, leaving 17 bases between them. Germline lookup yields CDR1 LNHDA and CDR2 SQIVND (reference sequence). CDR3 length equals 17 residues. The CDR3, as DNA: TGTGCCAGTAGTATCGACGGCGGCTTGGTTCGCACAGATACGCAGTATTTT. It is translated as CASSIDGGLVRTDTQYF.

The count of this clone is one. The chain is built from TRBV6-5 and TRBJ1-6; TRBD1 matches at 12 bases. The V segment lost 6 bases and the J segment 9 bases; nucleotides outside the gene matches: 6. Germline values: CDR1 MNHEY, CDR2 SVGAGI. The CDR3 runs 15 residues. Here the CDR3 DNA reads TGTGCCAGCAGGGGACAGGGGGCGAATTTTTCACCCCTCCACTTT. This sequence encodes CASRGQGANFSPLHF.

This chain links TRBV5-1 with TRBJ2-3, with 11 bases that match TRBD2. Germline lookup yields CDR1 SGHRS and CDR2 YFSETQ. Trimming removed 2 bases from V and 3 bases from J; junction bases left unmatched: 2. The CDR3 totals 15 residues. The chain's CDR3 is CASSLLAGATDTQYF. CDR3 coding DNA: TGCGCCAGCAGCTTACTAGCGGGAGCGACAGATACGCAGTATTTT.

J is TRBJ1-4 and V is TRBV30; the D is unclear. CDR1 is GTSNPN and CDR2 is SVGIG in the germline V gene (reference sequence). CDR3 length: 14 residues. The V and J ends lost 7 bases and 0 bases respectively, with 12 bases between them. The CDR3 sequence: CASSSLTTNEKLFF. CDR3 DNA: TGTGCCTCCTCGTCACTGACAACTAATGAAAAACTGTTTTTT.

The rearrangement links TRBV28 to TRBJ2-7; TRBD2 aligns across 9 bases. CDR3 length: 15 residues. CDR1 is MDHEN and CDR2 is SYDVKM in the germline V gene. V gave up 8 bases and J gave up 3 bases; unmatched junction bases: 11. CDR3 region: CASGGAGGEIYEQYF. CDR3 DNA sequence: TGTGCCAGCGGAGGTGCGGGAGGGGAAATCTACGAGCAGTACTTC.

The chain uses TRBV9 and TRBJ1-2; maybe TRBD1 (5 bases). There are 11 residues in the CDR3. V lost 5 bases and J lost 10, with 12 bases in between. The germline CDR1 and CDR2 sequences are SGDLS and YYNGEE. This CDR3 reads CASSYDSSYTF. The CDR3 DNA is TGTGCCAGCAGTTATGACAGTTCCTACACCTTC.

The chain recombines TRBV9 with TRBJ1-2, with 8 nucleotides matching TRBD1. CDR1 SGDLS and CDR2 YYNGEE come from the germline V gene. The CDR3 is 13 residues long. V lost 1 base, J lost 7 bases, and 3 bases stayed unmatched. The CDR3 DNA sequence: TGTGCCAGCAGCGTATCGACAGGGGTTGGCTACACCTTC. Translated: CASSVSTGVGYTF.

The rearrangement joins TRBV27 to TRBJ2-1, with 15 bases aligning to TRBD2. Germline V CDR1 and CDR2: MNHEY, SMNVEV (reference sequence). V trimming: 6 bases; J trimming: 1 base; junction bases outside the gene matches: 10. The CDR3 has 19 residues. CDR3 loop: CASSQAGTSGRRSYNEQFF. CDR3 nucleotides: TGTGCCAGCAGCCAAGCCGGGACTAGCGGGAGGAGGTCCTACAATGAGCAGTTCTTC.

This sequence joins TRBV5-1 and TRBJ2-5; tentatively, D is TRBD1 (5 bases). Per germline, CDR1 SGHRS and CDR2 YFSETQ. Trimming stripped 0 bases from V and 1 base from J, with 10 bases between. CDR3 length equals 15 residues. Here the CDR3 DNA reads TGCGCCAGCAGCTTGGTTCAGGGCCCCCAAGAGACCCAGTACTTC. This codes for CASSLVQGPQETQYF.

V and J are TRBV25-1 and TRBJ2-2; 13 bases align to TRBD2. CDR1 is MGHDK, CDR2 SYGVNS, per germline. CDR3 length: 17 amino acids. After removal of 2 bases from V and 6 bases from J, the junction contained 6 bases not matched to a gene. CDR3 in amino acids: CASSEPGLAGRAGELFF. The CDR3 DNA sequence: TGTGCCAGCAGTGAACCGGGACTAGCGGGAAGGGCCGGGGAGCTGTTTTTT.

V gene TRBV6-5 combines with J gene TRBJ2-7; 9 bases agree with TRBD2. Germline-derived CDR1 and CDR2 are MNHEY and SVGAGI. Trimming at V came to 5 bases and at J to 0 bases, leaving 5 bases not matched to a gene. The CDR3 loop spans 15 amino acids. The DNA for the CDR3 is TGTGCCAGCAGTCCTCTTAGCGGGAGCTCCTACGAGCAGTACTTC. Translation gives CASSPLSGSSYEQYF.

V and J are TRBV9 and TRBJ2-7; 7 bases fit TRBD2. V dropped 0 bases and J dropped 0; count of bases not matched to a gene: 12. Germline V gene data show CDR1 as SGDLS and CDR2 as YYNGEE. CDR3 length: 18 amino acids. The CDR3 nucleotides are TGTGCCAGCAGCGTAGGTTCGTCTGTGGGAGGGAGCTCCTACGAGCAGTACTTC. This translates into CASSVGSSVGGSSYEQYF.

The rearrangement uses TRBV5-1 and TRBJ1-5; D call uncertain. V was pared by 0 bases and J by 4 bases, with 11 bases between. The CDR3 contains 15 residues. Germline CDR1 SGHRS, CDR2 YFSETQ. The DNA of the CDR3 is TGCGCCAGCAGCTTGGATAGGCAGGAAAATCAGCCCCAGCATTTT. It yields the protein CASSLDRQENQPQHF.

The chain couples TRBV10-3 to TRBJ2-1, with D perhaps matching TRBD1 (6 bases). The CDR3 extends over 18 amino acids. V lost 2 bases and J 0 bases, leaving 17 bases between the germline ends. The germline V gene encodes CDR1 ENHRY and CDR2 SYGVKD. The CDR3 DNA follows: TGTGCCATCAGTGAGGCCGGACAGTGGATAAACTCCTACAATGAGCAGTTCTTC. Amino acids: CAISEAGQWINSYNEQFF.